These 31 T cell receptor beta chains share one sample of origin, sequenced in a study of T cells in tuberculosis. Repertoires were generated with immunoSEQ multiplex PCR, while TCRdb's copy carries only in-frame clones and drops some. The sample contains about 22,000 clones, 97% of which appear only once. The sequenced sample was PBMCs. The receptors come from a donor between 10 and 35 years old with latent tuberculosis or without tuberculosis infection.

The chain is built from TRBV19 and TRBJ2-2; no reliable D call. The V end lost 3 bases, the J end lost 0 bases, and 5 bases lay between the germline ends. CDR1 is LNHDA and CDR2 is SQIVND in the germline V gene (reference sequence). The CDR3 extends over 14 amino acids. The CDR3 loop is CASSMATNTGELFF. CDR3 DNA sequence: TGTGCCAGTAGTATGGCAACGAACACCGGGGAGCTGTTTTTT. The complete variable domain, with remaining parts taken from reference TRBV19 and TRBJ2-2, reads DGGITQSPKYLFRKEGQNVTLSCEQNLNHDAMYWYRQDPGQGLRLIYYSQIVNDFQKGDIAEGYSVSREKKESFPLTVTSAQKNPTAFYLCASSMATNTGELFFGEGSRLTVL.

The chain uses TRBV4-3 and TRBJ1-5, with no clear D. The CDR3 has 14 amino acids. The V end lost 0 bases, the J end lost 4 bases, and 7 bases lay between the germline ends. CDR1 is LGHNA and CDR2 is YSLEER in the germline V gene. The CDR3 sequence is CASSQDLRNQPQHF. DNA of the CDR3: TGCGCCAGCAGCCAAGATCTGAGGAATCAGCCCCAGCATTTT.

This clone was seen a handful of times. The chain joins TRBV5-4 to TRBJ2-7, with TRBD2 matching over 14 bases. The CDR3 sequence is 16 residues long. Germline V lookup: CDR1 SGHNT, CDR2 YYREEE (reference sequence). The trim removed 4 bases at V and 2 bases at J, leaving 5 bases unmatched. CDR3 loop: CASSPGLAGGTYEQYF. The CDR3 region has the DNA TGTGCCAGCAGCCCCGGACTAGCGGGGGGAACCTACGAGCAGTACTTC.

J is TRBJ1-2 and V is TRBV6-1; 11 positions match TRBD1. Germline V lookup: CDR1 MNHNS, CDR2 SASEGT. The J segment lost 7 bases and the V segment lost 6 bases, leaving 7 bases of the junction unmatched. This CDR3 is built from 14 residues. CDR3 region: CASRGDRGLAGYTF. CDR3 nucleotides: TGTGCCAGCAGGGGGGACAGGGGGTTGGCTGGCTACACCTTC.

The rearrangement links TRBV4-2 to TRBJ1-2; tentatively, D is TRBD1 (6 bases). This CDR3 spans 13 amino acids. The germline gives CDR1 LGHNA, CDR2 YNFKEQ. V was trimmed by 0 bases and J by 5 bases, leaving 7 bases between them. CDR3 nucleotides: TGTGCCAGCAGCCAAGAAACAGGGTATGGCTACACCTTC. This sequence encodes CASSQETGYGYTF.

V gene TRBV11-1 combines with J gene TRBJ2-2, with D uncertain. Germline V lookup: CDR1 SGHAT, CDR2 FQDESV (reference sequence). The V and J ends lost 6 bases and 4 bases respectively, with 9 bases between them. The CDR3 has 13 amino acids. The CDR3 is CASSILSTGELFF. In DNA, the CDR3 is TGTGCCAGCAGTATTCTCTCCACCGGGGAGCTGTTTTTT.

The chain uses TRBV4-1 and TRBJ2-7; TRBD1 matches at 7 bases. Trimming removed 3 bases from V and 6 bases from J; junction bases left unmatched: 2. There are 12 residues in the CDR3. CDR1 MGHRA and CDR2 YSYEKL come from the germline V gene. The CDR3 DNA reads TGCGCCAGCAGCCAGACAGGGCGCGAGCAGTACTTC. Protein product: CASSQTGREQYF.

The chain combines TRBV28 with TRBJ2-1; 14 nucleotides agree with TRBD2. CDR3 length equals 17 residues. V was clipped by 5 bases and J by 8 bases; unmatched bases: 11. The germline V gene encodes CDR1 MDHEN and CDR2 SYDVKM. The CDR3 reads CASSLEPGLAGAYEQFF. DNA for the CDR3: TGTGCCAGCAGTCTTGAACCGGGACTAGCGGGAGCCTATGAGCAGTTCTTC.

The rearrangement uses TRBV25-1 and TRBJ2-3, with D possibly TRBD2 on 5 matching bases. Germline CDR1 MGHDK, CDR2 SYGVNS. The CDR3 totals 17 residues. Trimming stripped 1 base from V and 0 bases from J, with 14 bases between. As DNA, the CDR3 is TGTGCCAGCAGTGAATTTCTGGACTGGACTAGCACAGATACGCAGTATTTT. This encodes CASSEFLDWTSTDTQYF.

The rearrangement joins TRBV5-1 to TRBJ2-1; D not certain. The germline V gene encodes CDR1 SGHRS and CDR2 YFSETQ. CDR3 length: 12 amino acids. Trimming stripped 1 base from V and 8 bases from J, with 7 bases between. This CDR3 reads CASSLKLDEQFF. DNA for the CDR3: TGCGCCAGCAGCTTGAAACTCGATGAGCAGTTCTTC.

V gene TRBV11-2 combines with J gene TRBJ1-2; D call uncertain. Germline lookup yields CDR1 SGHAT and CDR2 FQNNGV. V was trimmed by 0 bases and J by 0 bases, leaving 2 bases between them. There are 13 residues in the CDR3. The CDR3 here is CASSLDANYGYTF. CDR3 bases: TGTGCCAGCAGCTTAGACGCTAACTATGGCTACACCTTC.

This clone was counted a single time. The chain is built from TRBV9 and TRBJ2-7; D is uncertain. The germline V gene has CDR1 SGDLS and CDR2 YYNGEE. This CDR3 region has 14 residues. The V end was cut by 0 bases, the J end by 6 bases, with 13 bases between. CDR3 protein: CASSVGSGLGEQYF. The DNA of the CDR3 is TGTGCCAGCAGCGTAGGATCAGGCCTTGGCGAGCAGTACTTC.

This clone was seen just once. This chain uses TRBV18 with TRBJ1-2; maybe TRBD1 (5 bases). The V gene lost 3 bases and the J gene lost 8 bases, with 16 bases spanning the gap. Germline loops: CDR1 KGHSH, CDR2 LQKENI. The CDR3 has 14 residues. CDR3: CASSPNDSRRGYTF. The CDR3 region has the DNA TGTGCCAGCTCACCTAACGACAGTCGGAGAGGCTACACCTTC.

This rearrangement joins TRBV10-2 to TRBJ2-4; 13 nucleotides agree with TRBD2. This CDR3 is built from 19 residues. Losses at the gene ends were 3 bases for V and 1 base for J; bases not matched to a gene: 9. Germline V lookup: CDR1 WSHSY, CDR2 SAAADI. CDR3 region: CASSEGTSGKGLAKNIQYF. CDR3 nucleotide sequence: TGCGCCAGCAGTGAAGGGACTAGCGGGAAGGGGTTGGCCAAAAACATTCAGTACTTC.

The rearrangement uses TRBV7-6 and TRBJ1-2, with 7 nucleotides matching TRBD1. This CDR3 is 17 amino acids long. V trimming: 5 bases; J trimming: 0 bases; junction bases outside the gene matches: 12. Germline V gene data show CDR1 as SGHVS and CDR2 as FNYEAQ. In DNA, the CDR3 is TGTGCCAGCAGCCGCCGGGAAGGGGGCGCGTCTAACTATGGCTACACCTTC. Amino acids: CASSRREGGASNYGYTF.

V is TRBV5-1 and J is TRBJ1-2; D perhaps matches TRBD1 (5 bases). CDR1 SGHRS and CDR2 YFSETQ come from the germline V gene. The V and J ends lost 0 bases and 0 bases respectively, with 6 bases between them. This CDR3 is built from 14 residues. As DNA, the CDR3 is TGCGCCAGCAGCTTGGAGACAGCTAACTATGGCTACACCTTC. This encodes CASSLETANYGYTF. The whole variable domain, filled in from reference TRBV5-1 and TRBJ1-2, reads KAGVTQTPRYLIKTRGQQVTLSCSPISGHRSVSWYQQTPGQGLQFLFEYFSETQRNKGNFPGRFSGRQFSNSRSEMNVSTLELGDSALYLCASSLETANYGYTFGSGTRLTVV.

The chain joins TRBV23-1 to TRBJ2-6; unclear D gene. TRBV23-1 carries the ORF label, with uncertain function. V lost 5 bases and J 5 bases, leaving 19 bases between the germline ends. This CDR3 has 17 residues. The CDR3 here is CASSTSAQQSRANVLTF. For the CDR3, the DNA is TGCGCCAGCAGTACTTCAGCGCAACAAAGTCGGGCCAACGTCCTGACTTTC.

V gene TRBV19 combines with J gene TRBJ1-2; no clear D gene. CDR3 length equals 13 residues. Between the trimmed V and J ends, which lost 8 bases and 4 bases, there was a span of 14 bases. Germline CDR1 reads LNHDA; CDR2 reads SQIVND (reference sequence). As DNA, the CDR3 is TGTGCCAGTTTAAACCAGGTCCCCTATGGCTACACCTTC. This sequence encodes CASLNQVPYGYTF. The full variable domain, completed using reference TRBV19 and TRBJ1-2, is DGGITQSPKYLFRKEGQNVTLSCEQNLNHDAMYWYRQDPGQGLRLIYYSQIVNDFQKGDIAEGYSVSREKKESFPLTVTSAQKNPTAFYLCASLNQVPYGYTFGSGTRLTVV.

This chain links TRBV5-1 with TRBJ2-2; 8 nucleotides align to TRBD2. Germline V CDR1 and CDR2: SGHRS, YFSETQ. Losses at the gene ends were 1 base for V and 4 bases for J; bases not matched to a gene: 9. The CDR3 has 17 residues. The CDR3 spells CASSLTGLASLTGELFF. DNA of the CDR3: TGCGCCAGCAGCTTGACTGGACTAGCCTCCCTCACCGGGGAGCTGTTTTTT.

J is TRBJ1-1 and V is TRBV7-2, with 8 bases aligning to TRBD1. The CDR3 spans 14 residues. J lost 1 base, V lost 6 bases, and 4 bases had no gene match. From germline, CDR1 is SGHTA and CDR2 FQGNSA. For the CDR3, the DNA is TGTGCCAGCAGTCGGGACAGGAGGAACACTGAAGCTTTCTTT. Translating gives CASSRDRRNTEAFF.

The gene calls are TRBV19 and TRBJ1-2; the D is unclear. The CDR3 contains 16 residues. Germline loops: CDR1 LNHDA, CDR2 SQIVND (reference sequence). V lost 3 bases and J 5 bases, leaving 19 bases between the germline ends. The CDR3 coding sequence is TGTGCCAGTAGTATCTCTACAGCCAGCGGAGGATATGGCTACACCTTC. Residues: CASSISTASGGYGYTF.

The rearrangement links TRBV12-5 to TRBJ2-6; D is undetermined. V was pared by 0 bases and J by 4 bases, with 10 bases between. This CDR3 contains 16 residues. The V gene's germline CDR1 is LGHNT and CDR2 FRNRAP. The CDR3 DNA is TGTGCTAGTGGTTTGGTATTCAGGCCCGGGGCCAACGTCCTGACTTTC. It encodes CASGLVFRPGANVLTF.

The chain carries TRBV25-1 and TRBJ2-2, with D possibly TRBD1 on 5 matching bases. The CDR3 has 13 residues. Trimming pared 4 bases from V and 4 bases from J, leaving 7 bases between. The germline V gene has CDR1 MGHDK and CDR2 SYGVNS. For the CDR3, the DNA is TGTGCCAGCAGTGCCACAGGCACCGGGGAGCTGTTTTTT. Translating gives CASSATGTGELFF.

The chain couples TRBV29-1 to TRBJ1-2; possible D gene TRBD1, 6 bases. The CDR3 consists of 12 residues. The V and J ends lost 3 bases and 8 bases respectively, with 13 bases between them. Germline CDR1 and CDR2: SQVTM and ANQGSEA. The DNA for the CDR3 is TGCAGCGTTGACGAGGGGGTTCGGGGCTACACCTTC. This gives the protein CSVDEGVRGYTF.

This chain joins TRBV6-4 and TRBJ2-3, with unresolved D. CDR3 length: 13 residues. Deletions cut 8 bases from V and 0 bases from J, with 9 bases between. Looked up from germline, CDR1 is MRHNA and CDR2 is SNTAGT. The DNA for the CDR3 is TGTGCCAGCTCGTCCACTAGCACAGATACGCAGTATTTT. Translation: CASSSTSTDTQYF.

The chain employs TRBV5-1 and TRBJ2-5; D not certain. The CDR3 totals 13 residues. CDR1 is SGHRS and CDR2 is YFSETQ in the germline V gene. Trimming took off 5 bases at V and 3 bases at J, with 11 bases between the two ends. Here the CDR3 DNA reads TGCGCCAGCAGACTCGGTCTAGAAGAGACCCAGTACTTC. As protein: CASRLGLEETQYF.

The chain has TRBV12-5 and TRBJ1-4; no definite D call. The V end lost 6 bases, the J end lost 4 bases, and 15 bases lay between the germline ends. This CDR3 is built from 15 residues. CDR1 is LGHNT and CDR2 is FRNRAP in the germline V gene. CDR3 sequence: CASGLYSSGNEKLFF. DNA for the CDR3: TGTGCTAGTGGACTCTATAGCTCGGGTAATGAAAAACTGTTTTTT.

This chain uses TRBV9 with TRBJ1-3, with D unclear. This CDR3 is built from 16 residues. Between the trimmed V and J ends, which lost 0 bases and 0 bases, there was a span of 10 bases. Germline V CDR1 and CDR2: SGDLS, YYNGEE. The CDR3 loop reads CASSVGAGVSGNTIYF. CDR3 DNA: TGTGCCAGCAGCGTAGGCGCAGGCGTCTCTGGAAACACCATATATTTT.

V usage is TRBV18 and J usage is TRBJ2-7; perhaps TRBD2 as D (5 bases). The CDR3 sequence is 17 residues long. Trimming removed 3 bases from V and 4 bases from J, with 22 bases in between. Germline CDR1 is KGHSH and CDR2 is LQKENI. Written as DNA, the CDR3 is TGTGCCAGCTCACCCCCATACTTCAGCGGCAACCTATACGAGCAGTACTTC. Translating it yields CASSPPYFSGNLYEQYF.

The CDR3 coding sequence is TGTGCCAGCAGCCGGGACTGGGCGGGGACCCAGTACTTC. It translates to CASSRDWAGTQYF. The chain carries TRBV6-5 and TRBJ2-5; maybe TRBD2 (6 bases). Trimming stripped 6 bases from V and 7 bases from J, with 15 bases between. This CDR3 has 13 residues. Germline lookup yields CDR1 MNHEY and CDR2 SVGAGI.

The chain recombines TRBV6-5 with TRBJ1-1; D is undetermined. V was clipped by 8 bases and J by 3 bases, with 7 bases between them. Germline V gene sequence: CDR1 MNHEY, CDR2 SVGAGI. The CDR3 runs 11 residues. The CDR3 nucleotides are TGTGCCAGCCGGAGGGACACTGAAGCTTTCTTT. This translates into CASRRDTEAFF.